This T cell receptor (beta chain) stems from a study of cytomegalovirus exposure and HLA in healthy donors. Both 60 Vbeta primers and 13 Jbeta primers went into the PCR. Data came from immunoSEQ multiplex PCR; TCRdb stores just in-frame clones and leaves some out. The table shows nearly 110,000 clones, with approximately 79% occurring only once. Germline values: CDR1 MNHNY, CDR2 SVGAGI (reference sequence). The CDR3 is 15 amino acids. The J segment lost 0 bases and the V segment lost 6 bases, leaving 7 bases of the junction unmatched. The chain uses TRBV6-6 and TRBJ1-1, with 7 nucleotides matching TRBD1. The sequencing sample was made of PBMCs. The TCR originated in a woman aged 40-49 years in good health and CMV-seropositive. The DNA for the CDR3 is TGTGCCAGCAGCCAAGACAGGGCAATGAACACTGAAGCTTTCTTT. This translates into CASSQDRAMNTEAFF.